This T cell receptor (beta chain) was recovered during a study of breast tumors, draining lymph nodes, adjacent tissues. Germline V gene data show CDR1 as SNHLY and CDR2 as FYNNEI. The ends were cut back, 4 bases at V and 10 bases at J, with 33 bases in the middle. There are 19 residues in the CDR3. Each CDR3 protein is one row after TCRdb ran MiXCR on the multiplex PCR reads. The data show roughly 15,000 distinct CDR3 sequences, with around 47% seen just once and about 28% held by the top ten. Comments on this clonotype: Its specificity is not known.

General study results and limits: Tumor repertoires ranked between lymph nodes and nontumor tissue in diversity, with V and J gene preferences. Data only fit, rather than demonstrated, lymph node origin of most tumor T cells. The data were judged consistent with most tumor T cells coming from lymph node and expanding in tumor.

The sequence was obtained from a female donor with breast cancer. Some clones in this sample may be carry-over from other donors' samples. V usage is TRBV2 and J usage is TRBJ2-3; D remains ambiguous. The sample taken for sequencing was tumor-adjacent breast tissue. The CDR3 protein is CASSVEGETRRLSTESQYF. CDR3 in DNA: TGTGCCAGCAGTGTAGAAGGTGAAACGCGTAGGCTGAGCACAGAATCGCAGTATTTT.